This T cell receptor (beta chain) was retrieved from a study of T cell responses to AZD1222 COVID-19 vaccine. The study's findings and limits: Spike-specific TCR breadth and depth were elevated following two AZD1222 doses.

The table came from immunoSEQ multiplex PCR; TCRdb's copy has only in-frame clones and leaves some out. The profile shows tens of thousands of clones, approximately 83% of them singletons. In the case of this clone: Its antigen is unidentified.

The material was peripheral blood, obtained 28 days after the second AZD1222 dose. This clonotype was sampled from an adult who received the AZD1222 COVID-19 vaccine.

The CDR3 protein is CASSKAVGQIYGYTF. The CDR3 DNA sequence: TGTGCCAGCAGCAAAGCGGTCGGACAGATCTATGGCTACACCTTC. This chain links TRBV4-2 with TRBJ1-2; tentatively, D is TRBD1 (6 bases). The V gene's germline CDR1 is LGHNA and CDR2 YNFKEQ. The CDR3 is 15 residues long. The V gene lost 5 bases and the J gene lost 4 bases, with 17 bases spanning the gap.